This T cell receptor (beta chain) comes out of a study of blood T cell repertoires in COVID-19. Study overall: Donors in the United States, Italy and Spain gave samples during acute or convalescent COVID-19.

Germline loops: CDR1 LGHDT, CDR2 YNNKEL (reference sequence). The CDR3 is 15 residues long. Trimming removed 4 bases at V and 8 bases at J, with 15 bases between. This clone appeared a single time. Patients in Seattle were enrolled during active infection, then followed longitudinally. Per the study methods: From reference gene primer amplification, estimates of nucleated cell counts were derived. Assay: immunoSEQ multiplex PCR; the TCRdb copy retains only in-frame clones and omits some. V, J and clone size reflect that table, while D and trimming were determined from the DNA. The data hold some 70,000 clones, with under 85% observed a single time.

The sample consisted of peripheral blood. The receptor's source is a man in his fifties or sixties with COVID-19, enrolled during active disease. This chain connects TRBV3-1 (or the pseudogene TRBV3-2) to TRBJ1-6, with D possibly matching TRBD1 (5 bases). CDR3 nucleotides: TGTGCCAGCAGCCCTCATCAGGGATCGGATTCACCCCTCCACTTT. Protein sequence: CASSPHQGSDSPLHF.